This T cell receptor (beta chain) was found in a study of CD8 T cells in Susac syndrome. Overall study results and limits: That the number of individuals in its TCR sequencing and HLA analysis was relatively small was acknowledged by the study.

Concerning this clonotype itself: What it binds is not known.

Random hexamers were used to reverse transcribe roughly 0.5 to 1 ug of RNA. Coverage of TCR beta CDR3 amplification by immunoSEQ multiplex PCR extended to 54 Vbeta and 13 Jbeta. TCRdb itself ran the immunoSEQ multiplex PCR reads through MiXCR, one entry per CDR3 protein. In the table there are around 270,000 distinct CDR3 sequences, about 91% of which are singletons. Peripheral blood CD8+ and CD4+ T cells were profiled by TCR beta sequencing. Bulk CD8+ and CD4+ cells came from magnetic negative isolation; CD8+ TEMRA by FACS. The sequence derives from a human donor with multiple sclerosis. Sequenced: CD8+ T cells from PBMCs.

CDR3 sequence: CASSIIIGQHEQYF. Here the CDR3 DNA reads TGTGCCAGTAGTATAATCATCGGACAACACGAGCAGTACTTC. The J gene is TRBJ2-7, the V gene TRBV19, with D maybe TRBD1 (5 bases). CDR1 LNHDA and CDR2 SQIVND come from the germline V gene (reference sequence). V was trimmed by 2 bases and J by 5 bases, leaving 13 bases between them. The CDR3 spans 14 residues.